These 22 T cell receptor beta chains were sequenced from one sample in a study of blood T cell repertoires in COVID-19. Generated by immunoSEQ multiplex PCR, the TCRdb table keeps only in-frame clones and is missing some. Of approximately 230,000 clones in the sample, around 84% were seen once. Sequencing was done on a sample of peripheral blood. These receptors all stem from a man under 40 with active or convalescent COVID-19.

V usage is TRBV7-3 and J usage is TRBJ2-7, with D possibly TRBD1 on 6 matching bases. The V gene lost 5 bases and the J gene lost 6 bases, with 14 bases spanning the gap. The germline CDR1 and CDR2 sequences are SGHTA and FQGTGA. This CDR3 is 13 amino acids long. The CDR3 coding sequence is TGTGCCAGCAGCCGAGGCATAGGGGGCGAGCAGTACTTC. Its translation is CASSRGIGGEQYF.

Only one count was recorded for this clone. The CDR3 nucleotides are TGTGCCAGCAGCTTGACAGGGGCCCGGCGCGAGCAGTACTTC. Translating gives CASSLTGARREQYF. The V and J genes are TRBV7-2 and TRBJ2-7, with TRBD1 matching 8 bases. This CDR3 has 14 amino acids. Trimming cost V 3 bases and J 6 bases; bases outside gene matches: 7. Germline values: CDR1 SGHTA, CDR2 FQGNSA.

The chain joins TRBV4-3 to TRBJ1-1, with D hard to call. CDR3 length equals 15 residues. The V gene lost 0 bases and the J gene lost 4 bases, with 12 bases spanning the gap. Germline V gene data show CDR1 as LGHNA and CDR2 as YSLEER. The CDR3 spells CASSQEESILTEAFF. In DNA, the CDR3 is TGCGCCAGCAGCCAAGAAGAGAGCATTCTCACTGAAGCTTTCTTT.

The count of this clone is one. The chain recombines TRBV7-9 with TRBJ1-2; TRBD1 agrees at 8 bases. V lost 5 bases and J lost 8; bases outside the gene matches: 7. The CDR3 is 13 residues long. CDR1 is SEHNR, CDR2 FQNEAQ, per germline (reference sequence). The chain's CDR3 is CASSRQGFGGYTF. As DNA, the CDR3 is TGTGCCAGCAGCCGACAGGGGTTTGGCGGCTACACCTTC.

The DNA for the CDR3 is TGTGCCAGCAGCCCGGGTGGTGAGACAGTCGTCGGAGATACGCAGTATTTT. It codes for CASSPGGETVVGDTQYF. The chain joins TRBV5-4 to TRBJ2-3, with D possibly being TRBD1 (5 bases). The germline gives CDR1 SGHNT, CDR2 YYREEE (reference sequence). V lost 4 bases and J 5 bases, leaving 23 bases between the germline ends. There are 17 residues in the CDR3.

This chain connects TRBV4-1 to TRBJ2-3; TRBD2 matches 11 bases. Germline CDR1 is MGHRA and CDR2 is YSYEKL. CDR3 length: 17 amino acids. The V and J ends lost 1 base and 5 bases, in that order; junction bases with no gene match: 8. DNA for the CDR3: TGCGCCAGCAGCCAAGCCTTGCTAGCGGGAGGAAAAGATACGCAGTATTTT. Translation: CASSQALLAGGKDTQYF.

V and J are TRBV4-3 and TRBJ1-1, with D uncertain. Germline CDR1 LGHNA, CDR2 YSLEER. The germline V and J ends were trimmed by 2 bases and 6 bases, with 10 bases remaining between them. CDR3 length: 13 amino acids. The CDR3 protein is CASSQYPGSEAFF. The CDR3 coding sequence is TGCGCCAGCAGCCAATACCCAGGCTCTGAAGCTTTCTTT.

The chain carries TRBV6-5 and TRBJ2-1; 10 nucleotides match TRBD2. From germline, CDR1 is MNHEY and CDR2 SVGAGI. The CDR3 is 15 amino acids. V gave up 5 bases and J gave up 10 bases; unmatched junction bases: 11. The CDR3 nucleotides read TGTGCCAGCAGTCTCAACCTAGCGGGGGCTGAGGAGCAGTTCTTC. Translated, it gives CASSLNLAGAEEQFF.

The rearrangement uses TRBV18 and TRBJ1-2, with TRBD1 identical over 9 bases. Trimming cost V 1 base and J 8 bases; bases outside gene matches: 2. The CDR3 is 13 residues long. Germline V gene data show CDR1 as KGHSH and CDR2 as LQKENI. CDR3 bases: TGTGCCAGCTCACCACGACAGGGGGACGGCTACACCTTC. Residues: CASSPRQGDGYTF.

The chain recombines TRBV7-6 with TRBJ1-6; TRBD1 matches at 8 bases. The V gene end was trimmed by 6 bases and the J gene end by 6 bases; junction bases not matched to a gene: 4. The CDR3 extends over 14 amino acids. Germline lookup yields CDR1 SGHVS and CDR2 FNYEAQ. CDR3 sequence (DNA): TGTGCCAGCAGACCGACAGGGGTTAATTCACCCCTCCACTTT. It is translated as CASRPTGVNSPLHF.

This clone has a single count. V usage is TRBV9 and J usage is TRBJ2-7, with 15 bases fitting TRBD2. The CDR3 has 18 residues. V was clipped by 4 bases and J by 2 bases; unmatched bases: 10. Looked up from germline, CDR1 is SGDLS and CDR2 is YYNGEE. The CDR3 DNA reads TGTGCCAGCAGCTTCGGGACTAGCGGGGGGCATTCCACCTACGAGCAGTACTTC. Its protein product is CASSFGTSGGHSTYEQYF.

The chain joins TRBV6-5 to TRBJ2-5, with 9 bases matching TRBD1. Germline loops: CDR1 MNHEY, CDR2 SVGAGI. The CDR3 is made up of 14 amino acids. With 8 bases clipped from V and 4 bases from J, the junction kept 8 bases outside the gene matches. The CDR3 sequence is CASVKQGALETQYF. The CDR3 DNA reads TGTGCCAGCGTCAAACAGGGGGCGTTAGAGACCCAGTACTTC.

The genes are TRBV5-1 and TRBJ2-7; D unresolved. The CDR3 has 11 residues. The ends were cut back, 2 bases at V and 7 bases at J, with 7 bases in the middle. Germline CDR1 is SGHRS and CDR2 is YFSETQ. CDR3 sequence: CASSLSQEQYF. DNA for the CDR3: TGCGCCAGCAGCTTATCACAAGAGCAGTACTTC.

V and J are TRBV10-1 and TRBJ2-3; 7 nucleotides match TRBD2. This CDR3 comprises 15 residues. Germline-derived CDR1 and CDR2 are WNHNN and SYGVQD (reference sequence). V lost 4 bases, J lost 5 bases, and 9 bases stayed unmatched. CDR3 nucleotide sequence: TGCGCCAGCAGTGTGGGGCGGGGGATCGGAGATACGCAGTATTTT. Its protein product is CASSVGRGIGDTQYF.

The rearrangement uses TRBV6-5 and TRBJ2-3; 12 nucleotides align to TRBD2. V dropped 7 bases and J dropped 1; count of bases not matched to a gene: 3. This CDR3 has 15 residues. The germline V gene encodes CDR1 MNHEY and CDR2 SVGAGI. CDR3 region: CASTLAGGGTDTQYF. CDR3 coding DNA: TGTGCCAGCACCCTAGCGGGGGGGGGCACAGATACGCAGTATTTT.

V usage is TRBV7-9 and J usage is TRBJ2-5, with 9 nucleotides matching TRBD2. V gave up 2 bases and J gave up 4 bases; unmatched junction bases: 5. The CDR3 covers 15 residues. Germline values: CDR1 SEHNR, CDR2 FQNEAQ (reference sequence). The DNA for the CDR3 is TGTGCCAGCAGCTTATCTAGCGGGGTGGGAGAGACCCAGTACTTC. This sequence encodes CASSLSSGVGETQYF. Full variable domain (missing parts from reference TRBV7-9 and TRBJ2-5): DTGVSQNPRHKITKRGQNVTFRCDPISEHNRLYWYRQTLGQGPEFLTYFQNEAQLEKSRLLSDRFSAERPKGSFSTLEIQRTEQGDSAMYLCASSLSSGVGETQYFGPGTRLLVL.

This clone has a handful of counts. V gene TRBV28 combines with J gene TRBJ2-7; the match to TRBD2 covers 11 bases. Germline lookup yields CDR1 MDHEN and CDR2 SYDVKM. The CDR3 extends over 18 amino acids. Trimming cost V 5 bases and J 5 bases; bases outside gene matches: 17. In nucleotides, the CDR3 is TGTGCCAGCAGTCCAAACCCCCGACTAGCGGGGTTTCTCCACGAGCAGTACTTC. Translating gives CASSPNPRLAGFLHEQYF.

The rearrangement joins TRBV11-3 to TRBJ2-1; 9 bases are shared with TRBD2. From germline, CDR1 is SGHNT and CDR2 YENEEA. Losses at the gene ends were 5 bases for V and 5 bases for J; bases not matched to a gene: 7. The CDR3 is made up of 15 amino acids. The CDR3 DNA reads as TGTGCCAGCAGCCACCTGGCGGGAGGGAACAATGAGCAGTTCTTC. Its translation is CASSHLAGGNNEQFF. The full variable domain, its missing parts supplied by reference TRBV11-3 and TRBJ2-1, is EAGVVQSPRYKIIEKKQPVAFWCNPISGHNTLYWYLQNLGQGPELLIRYENEEAVDDSQLPKDRFSAERLKGVDSTLKIQPAELGDSAVYLCASSHLAGGNNEQFFGPGTRLTVL.

This chain uses TRBV30 with TRBJ1-2; 9 positions match TRBD1. The germline CDR1 and CDR2 sequences are GTSNPN and SVGIG (reference sequence). V was pared by 0 bases and J by 7 bases, with 3 bases of the junction left unmatched. There are 13 residues in the CDR3. CDR3 amino acids: CAWSVGQGTGYTF. The CDR3 DNA reads TGTGCCTGGAGTGTCGGACAGGGGACTGGCTACACCTTC.

The chain couples TRBV7-8 to TRBJ2-3; 10 nucleotides agree with TRBD2. CDR3 size: 14 residues. With 3 bases clipped from V and 5 bases from J, the junction kept 2 bases outside the gene matches. Looked up from germline, CDR1 is SGHVS and CDR2 is FQNEAQ. In nucleotides, the CDR3 is TGTGCCAGCAGCTTTCGACTAGCGGGAGATACGCAGTATTTT. Its translation is CASSFRLAGDTQYF.

V and J are TRBV7-9 and TRBJ2-5; no firm D call. Per the germline V gene, CDR1 is SEHNR and CDR2 is FQNEAQ (reference sequence). With 0 bases removed from V and 5 bases from J, the gap between germline ends came to 13 bases. CDR3 length: 15 amino acids. The CDR3 region is CASSLALSSRETQYF. The CDR3 nucleotides read TGTGCCAGCAGCTTAGCGCTGTCTAGTAGGGAGACCCAGTACTTC.

This clone was seen only once. The rearrangement uses TRBV28 and TRBJ2-7; 8 nucleotides match TRBD1. This CDR3 is built from 15 residues. From germline, CDR1 is MDHEN and CDR2 SYDVKM. V shed 4 bases, J shed 7 bases, and the junction held 12 bases outside the gene matches. CDR3 DNA sequence: TGTGCCAGCAGTTCGCCGGGACAGGCTAAGAAAGAGCAGTACTTC. Amino acid sequence: CASSSPGQAKKEQYF.